Each of the 32 T cell receptor beta chains below was sequenced from the same sample in a study of radiation and T cells in renal cell carcinoma. The sample's time point: blood 4 weeks post-SBRT, at nephrectomy. Documented treatment: 15 Gy SBRT to primary tumor, nephrectomy 4 weeks later. Sequencing was performed with immunoSEQ multiplex PCR; in TCRdb, only in-frame clones are kept and a portion is missing. The table includes tens of thousands of clones, over 65% detected once. The sequenced sample was blood, obtained from a patient whose treatment included radiotherapy and nephrectomy. The receptors here all came from a woman aged 60-75 years with renal cell carcinoma.

This rearrangement joins TRBV28 to TRBJ1-5, with TRBD1 matching 7 bases. This CDR3 has 15 residues. The V gene end was trimmed by 5 bases and the J gene end by 3 bases; junction bases not matched to a gene: 7. CDR1 is MDHEN, CDR2 SYDVKM, per germline. The CDR3: CASSVQGTDNQPQHF. The CDR3 DNA reads as TGTGCCAGCAGTGTACAGGGGACTGACAATCAGCCCCAGCATTTT.

The genes are TRBV27 and TRBJ1-2; 8 nucleotides match TRBD1. Germline V gene sequence: CDR1 MNHEY, CDR2 SMNVEV (reference sequence). The length of the CDR3 is 15 residues. J was trimmed by 6 bases and V by 4 bases; bases with no gene match: 10. The CDR3 DNA follows: TGTGCCAGCAGTTACATCCTTGGACAGGGTCATGGCTACACCTTC. Its translation: CASSYILGQGHGYTF.

The chain employs TRBV5-5 and TRBJ1-2; 8 nucleotides line up with TRBD1. This CDR3 comprises 14 residues. CDR1 and CDR2 from the germline V gene are SGHKS and YYEKEE (reference sequence). V shed 3 bases, J shed 6 bases, and the junction held 7 bases outside the gene matches. The CDR3 DNA reads TGTGCCAGCAGCTCAATCGGGACAGGTGATGGCTACACCTTC. It translates to CASSSIGTGDGYTF.

The rearrangement uses TRBV28 and TRBJ1-5, with 9 bases aligning to TRBD1. Germline V gene data show CDR1 as MDHEN and CDR2 as SYDVKM. Trimming took 6 bases from V and 4 from J; bases not matched to a gene: 4. CDR3 size: 14 residues. The CDR3 coding sequence is TGTGCCAGCAGGTGGGGGACAGGGAATCAGCCCCAGCATTTT. Translation gives CASRWGTGNQPQHF.

The gene calls are TRBV5-1 and TRBJ2-7, with unresolved D. The CDR3 runs 12 residues. CDR1 and CDR2 from the germline V gene are SGHRS and YFSETQ. With 1 base removed from V and 2 bases from J, the gap between germline ends came to 4 bases. The CDR3 region has the DNA TGCGCCAGCAGCTTGTCGACCTACGAGCAGTACTTC. This translates into CASSLSTYEQYF.

The rearrangement uses TRBV29-1 and TRBJ1-1; D remains ambiguous. The CDR3 contains 13 residues. Trimming cost V 5 bases and J 0 bases, with 10 bases left between them. Germline V lookup: CDR1 SQVTM, CDR2 ANQGSEA. The CDR3: CSVWGTMNTEAFF. The CDR3 nucleotides read TGCAGCGTTTGGGGTACTATGAACACTGAAGCTTTCTTT.

The chain recombines TRBV7-9 with TRBJ1-3; 8 nucleotides line up with TRBD1. CDR3 length: 18 residues. Trimming cost V 4 bases and J 2 bases; bases outside gene matches: 13. From germline, CDR1 is SEHNR and CDR2 FQNEAQ (reference sequence). The CDR3: CASSSTGQGLYPGNTIYF. The CDR3 DNA follows: TGTGCCAGCAGCTCCACCGGACAGGGATTATACCCTGGAAACACCATATATTTT.

The rearrangement joins TRBV4-3 to TRBJ2-1, with TRBD2 as a possible D gene (6 bases). Trimming removed 4 bases from V and 5 bases from J, with 21 bases in between. CDR3 length equals 17 residues. Germline V lookup: CDR1 LGHNA, CDR2 YSLEER. The CDR3 loop reads CASSPTVGRRGHNEQFF. DNA of the CDR3: TGCGCCAGCAGCCCGACGGTTGGGAGGAGGGGCCACAATGAGCAGTTCTTC.

J is TRBJ2-5 and V is TRBV5-1; no definite D call. Germline V gene sequence: CDR1 SGHRS, CDR2 YFSETQ. Trimming left V 3 bases short and J 5 bases short, with 5 bases between. This CDR3 comprises 11 residues. The CDR3 bases are TGCGCCAGCAGCTCGGCGGAGACCCAGTACTTC. Residues: CASSSAETQYF.

The J gene is TRBJ2-7, the V gene TRBV13; TRBD1 agrees at 8 bases. The CDR3 has 13 residues. Losses at the gene ends were 5 bases for V and 3 bases for J; bases not matched to a gene: 3. Germline values: CDR1 PRHDT, CDR2 FYEKMQ (reference sequence). CDR3 sequence (DNA): TGTGCCAGCAGCCAGGGGGCGCGCTACGAGCAGTACTTC. This gives the protein CASSQGARYEQYF.

This chain connects TRBV27 to TRBJ1-2; D remains ambiguous. Germline V gene lookup returns CDR1 MNHEY and CDR2 SMNVEV (reference sequence). The CDR3 totals 14 residues. V gave up 2 bases and J gave up 2 bases, with 9 bases separating them. Here the CDR3 reads CASSLTTRNYGYTF. The CDR3 DNA reads TGTGCCAGCAGTTTAACGACACGAAACTATGGCTACACCTTC.

This chain uses TRBV6-5 with TRBJ2-5; no firm D call. The J call may be wrong; the DNA end is better matched by TRBJ2-7. The CDR3 sequence is 13 residues long. The germline gives CDR1 MNHEY, CDR2 SVGAGI. In DNA form, the CDR3 reads TGTGCCAGCAGTTACGGGCAGACCTACGAGCAGTACTTC. Its protein is CASSYGQTYEQYF.

The chain recombines TRBV25-1 with TRBJ2-1; D could derive from TRBD1 or TRBD2 (7 bases each). V dropped 10 bases and J dropped 8 bases, with 15 bases sitting between them. The CDR3 covers 12 residues. Germline CDR1 and CDR2: MGHDK and SYGVNS. The CDR3 region has the DNA TGTGCCACAGGGGGGGAACTATATGAGCAGTTCTTC. Translated: CATGGELYEQFF.

This clone was found a few times. This chain joins TRBV7-5 and TRBJ1-2; no check of the table's D call, TRBD1, against the DNA was made. TRBV7-5 is a pseudogene. This CDR3 comprises 17 residues. Here the CDR3 reads CARSLAGRLVVDYGYTF. The CDR3 nucleotides are TGTGCCAGAAGCTTAGCCGGCAGGTTGGTGGTTGACTATGGCTACACCTTC.

The chain links TRBV5-4 to TRBJ2-7; unclear D gene. CDR3 length: 11 amino acids. The V and J ends lost 4 bases and 3 bases respectively, with 5 bases between them. Germline lookup yields CDR1 SGHNT and CDR2 YYREEE (reference sequence). The CDR3 here is CASSADYEQYF. The CDR3 DNA reads as TGTGCCAGCAGCGCAGACTACGAGCAGTACTTC.

The genes are TRBV5-1 and TRBJ2-5, with D uncertain. Germline CDR1 reads SGHRS; CDR2 reads YFSETQ. The V and J ends lost 1 base and 0 bases respectively, with 7 bases between them. The CDR3 runs to 14 residues. CDR3 region: CASSLSGYQETQYF. CDR3 coding DNA: TGCGCCAGCAGCTTGTCCGGGTACCAAGAGACCCAGTACTTC.

The rearrangement uses TRBV7-2 and TRBJ2-7; TRBD1 is a possible D gene (6 bases). The ends were cut back, 1 base at V and 0 bases at J, with 10 bases in the middle. This CDR3 has 15 amino acids. Germline-derived CDR1 and CDR2 are SGHTA and FQGNSA. Here the CDR3 DNA reads TGTGCCAGCAGCTTAGACGGGACACTCTCCTACGAGCAGTACTTC. Residues: CASSLDGTLSYEQYF.

The CDR3 spells CASSQVNRGNNEQFF. The CDR3 bases are TGCGCCAGCAGCCAAGTAAACAGGGGAAACAATGAGCAGTTCTTC. The chain recombines TRBV4-1 with TRBJ2-1, with 7 bases that match TRBD1. CDR3 length: 15 residues. Trimming at V came to 1 base and at J to 5 bases, leaving 5 bases not matched to a gene. Looked up from germline, CDR1 is MGHRA and CDR2 is YSYEKL.

The rearrangement links TRBV13 to TRBJ2-7; 11 bases align to TRBD1. The junction had 5 bases not matched to a gene; V was cut back by 5 bases and J by 5 bases. The CDR3 sequence is 14 residues long. Per germline, CDR1 PRHDT and CDR2 FYEKMQ (reference sequence). Written as DNA, the CDR3 is TGTGCCAGCAGCAGGACAGGGGGCTGGGACGAGCAGTACTTC. It translates to CASSRTGGWDEQYF.

The V and J genes are TRBV7-8 and TRBJ2-7, with 7 nucleotides matching TRBD2. V gave up 3 bases and J gave up 6 bases; unmatched junction bases: 11. The germline V gene has CDR1 SGHVS and CDR2 FQNEAQ. This CDR3 is built from 15 residues. The CDR3 region is CASSFRRGEGSEQYF. The CDR3 nucleotides read TGTGCCAGCAGCTTTCGTCGGGGGGAAGGGAGCGAGCAGTACTTC.

The gene calls are TRBV4-2 and TRBJ1-2; D unresolved. The germline V and J ends were trimmed by 4 bases and 4 bases, with 13 bases remaining between them. This CDR3 is 14 amino acids long. Germline lookup yields CDR1 LGHNA and CDR2 YNFKEQ. As DNA, the CDR3 is TGTGCCAGCAGCCCCCTGATGGAGGGCTATGGCTACACCTTC. It specifies CASSPLMEGYGYTF.

This chain's CDR3 is CASSFGTDTGELFF. The CDR3 DNA reads TGTGCCAGCAGCTTTGGGACAGACACCGGGGAGCTGTTTTTT. The chain combines TRBV11-3 with TRBJ2-2; 7 bases agree with TRBD1. This CDR3 has 14 residues. Germline lookup yields CDR1 SGHNT and CDR2 YENEEA. V lost 3 bases and J lost 3; bases outside the gene matches: 1.

CDR3 nucleotides: TGTGCCAGCAGTTACGGCTACTCCTACAATGAGCAGTTCTTC. This encodes CASSYGYSYNEQFF. The chain combines TRBV6-6 with TRBJ2-1, with D hard to call. CDR3 size: 14 residues. Deletions cut 2 bases from V and 0 bases from J, with 5 bases between. CDR1 and CDR2 (germline): MNHNY, SVGAGI (reference sequence).

The genes are TRBV7-9 and TRBJ1-3, with D hard to call. Germline CDR1 SEHNR, CDR2 FQNEAQ (reference sequence). The CDR3 consists of 15 residues. The V end lost 5 bases, the J end lost 4 bases, and 15 bases lay between the germline ends. For the CDR3, the DNA is TGTGCCAGCAGCCCCCGGACGGGATGGGGAAACACCATATATTTT. Its translation: CASSPRTGWGNTIYF.

This chain uses TRBV19 with TRBJ2-1; possibly TRBD2 for D (5 bases). Germline loops: CDR1 LNHDA, CDR2 SQIVND (reference sequence). V was clipped by 2 bases and J by 7 bases, with 15 bases between them. This CDR3 has 15 residues. The DNA of the CDR3 is TGTGCCAGTAGTATAAAGCGGCAAGTTAGAAATGAGCAGTTCTTC. Its translation is CASSIKRQVRNEQFF.

J is TRBJ2-7 and V is TRBV18; the D gene is possibly TRBD2 (5 bases). The CDR3 contains 14 residues. The germline gives CDR1 KGHSH, CDR2 LQKENI. Trimming shortened V by 0 bases and J by 5 bases, and 11 bases separated the two germline ends. CDR3 sequence reads: CASSPPVRRDEQYF. Written as DNA, the CDR3 is TGTGCCAGCTCACCACCTGTCCGGCGGGACGAGCAGTACTTC.

This chain connects TRBV20-1 to TRBJ2-3, with TRBD2 as a possible D gene (5 bases). This CDR3 comprises 11 residues. Germline V gene data show CDR1 as DFQATT and CDR2 as SNEGSKA (reference sequence). The ends were cut back, 1 base at V and 6 bases at J, with 5 bases in the middle. The CDR3 DNA sequence: TGCAGTGCTAGAGGGGAGGATACGCAGTATTTT. Protein sequence: CSARGEDTQYF.

This rearrangement joins TRBV7-2 to TRBJ1-5; D call uncertain. With 1 base removed from V and 1 base from J, the gap between germline ends came to 8 bases. The CDR3 sequence is 15 residues long. The germline V gene encodes CDR1 SGHTA and CDR2 FQGNSA. The CDR3 nucleotides are TGTGCCAGCAGCTTAGATGGAGGGAGCAATCAGCCCCAGCATTTT. As protein: CASSLDGGSNQPQHF.

J is TRBJ1-2 and V is TRBV6-5, with D possibly TRBD1 on 5 matching bases. CDR1 and CDR2 (germline): MNHEY, SVGAGI. The CDR3 sequence is 14 residues long. Trimming took 0 bases from V and 7 from J, leaving 12 bases between them. In DNA, the CDR3 is TGTGCCAGCAGTTACTCGGGTGGGGGATCTGGCTACACCTTC. Translation: CASSYSGGGSGYTF.

The gene calls are TRBV7-2 and TRBJ2-5; 7 positions agree with TRBD2. The CDR3 has 16 amino acids. The junction had 9 bases not matched to a gene; V was cut back by 4 bases and J by 1 base. In germline, CDR1 is SGHTA, CDR2 FQGNSA. CDR3 region: CASSSALAAGQETQYF. As DNA, the CDR3 is TGTGCCAGCAGCTCCGCTCTAGCGGCGGGCCAAGAGACCCAGTACTTC. The whole variable domain, filled in from reference TRBV7-2 and TRBJ2-5, reads GAGVSQSPSNKVTEKGKDVELRCDPISGHTALYWYRQSLGQGLEFLIYFQGNSAPDKSGLPSDRFSAERTGGSVSTLTIQRTQQEDSAVYLCASSSALAAGQETQYFGPGTRLLVL.

V and J are TRBV19 and TRBJ1-5; the D is unclear. CDR1 LNHDA and CDR2 SQIVND come from the germline V gene (reference sequence). This CDR3 spans 14 amino acids. V lost 9 bases and J lost 2, with 14 bases in between. In DNA, the CDR3 is TGTGCCAGCGGAATGTCTACAGGCAATCAGCCCCAGCATTTT. As protein: CASGMSTGNQPQHF.

The chain joins TRBV14 to TRBJ2-7; possibly TRBD1 or TRBD2 for D (5 bases each). Germline V lookup: CDR1 SGHDN, CDR2 FVKESK. The V end was cut by 4 bases, the J end by 2 bases, with 12 bases between. This CDR3 comprises 14 residues. As DNA, the CDR3 is TGTGCCAGCAGCCTAGGGACCCTACCCTACGAGCAGTACTTC. The encoded protein is CASSLGTLPYEQYF. Full variable domain (rest looked up from reference TRBV14 and TRBJ2-7): EAGVTQFPSHSVIEKGQTVTLRCDPISGHDNLYWYRRVMGKEIKFLLHFVKESKQDESGMPNNRFLAERTGGTYSTLKVQPAELEDSGVYFCASSLGTLPYEQYFGPGTRLTVT.